This passage covers 31 T cell receptor beta chains from one sample sequenced in a study of T cell responses to AZD1222 COVID-19 vaccine. Sequenced by immunoSEQ multiplex PCR; TCRdb stores in-frame clones only, minus some. Of 150,000 or so clones listed, roughly 90% are singletons. Sequencing used peripheral blood, obtained 28 days after the second AZD1222 dose. The receptors were sampled from an adult who received the AZD1222 COVID-19 vaccine.

J is TRBJ2-3 and V is TRBV19; D possibly corresponds to TRBD2 (5 bases). There are 17 residues in the CDR3. Germline V gives CDR1 LNHDA, CDR2 SQIVND (reference sequence). V lost 5 bases, J lost 2 bases, and 20 bases lay in between. The CDR3 DNA sequence: TGTGCCAGTAGTCGGGGAAAACTCCACCAGCACACAGATACGCAGTATTTT. The encoded protein is CASSRGKLHQHTDTQYF.

In nucleotides, the CDR3 is TGTGCCAGCAGTGATTGGGTGGGGACGGGTCAGCCCCAGCATTTT. Encoded protein: CASSDWVGTGQPQHF. The rearrangement links TRBV6-1 to TRBJ1-5; D possibly corresponds to TRBD1 (5 bases). V lost 3 bases to trimming and J lost 6 bases, with 15 bases between them. The CDR3 is 15 residues long. Germline CDR1 reads MNHNS; CDR2 reads SASEGT.

The chain combines TRBV11-1 with TRBJ2-2; D is undetermined. The CDR3 extends over 14 amino acids. The V end was cut by 5 bases, the J end by 4 bases, with 11 bases between. Germline V CDR1 and CDR2: SGHAT, FQDESV (reference sequence). The CDR3 loop is CASSPRRSTGELFF. CDR3 DNA: TGTGCCAGCAGCCCCCGTCGTTCCACCGGGGAGCTGTTTTTT.

The chain uses TRBV18 and TRBJ1-2, with D perhaps matching TRBD1 (6 bases). Trimming removed 4 bases at V and 7 bases at J, with 22 bases between. Germline V CDR1 and CDR2: KGHSH, LQKENI. CDR3 length: 16 amino acids. As DNA, the CDR3 is TGTGCCAGCTCACTGCCTACAGGGAACCCCAGACTTGGCTACACCTTC. Amino acids: CASSLPTGNPRLGYTF.

V usage is TRBV5-6 and J usage is TRBJ1-6, with D maybe TRBD1 (6 bases). In germline, CDR1 is SGHDT, CDR2 YYEEEE. The CDR3 runs 18 residues. Trimming cost V 0 bases and J 7 bases, with 20 bases left between them. The DNA for the CDR3 is TGTGCCAGCAGCTTGGAAAGTTTTCGCCAGGGGCGAAATTCACCCCTCCACTTT. It encodes CASSLESFRQGRNSPLHF.

The CDR3: CASSQAAGGIWNSPLHF. Here the CDR3 DNA reads TGCGCCAGCAGCCAAGCTGCAGGGGGTATCTGGAATTCACCCCTCCACTTT. This chain uses TRBV4-1 with TRBJ1-6; 7 nucleotides match TRBD1. The V and J ends lost 1 base and 7 bases, in that order; junction bases with no gene match: 10. The V gene's germline CDR1 is MGHRA and CDR2 YSYEKL. This CDR3 is built from 17 residues.

This clone was recorded once. The chain combines TRBV3-1 (or the pseudogene TRBV3-2) with TRBJ2-7; 8 bases match TRBD2. CDR1 LGHDT and CDR2 YNNKEL come from the germline V gene (reference sequence). This CDR3 spans 14 amino acids. J gave up 4 bases and V 4 bases, and 6 bases lay outside the gene matches. CDR3 nucleotide sequence: TGTGCCAGCAGCCGGGGACTAGGAACTTACGAGCAGTACTTC. Its translation is CASSRGLGTYEQYF.

The gene calls are TRBV19 and TRBJ2-1; TRBD2 matches at 11 bases. CDR3 length equals 15 residues. Germline CDR1 LNHDA, CDR2 SQIVND (reference sequence). After removal of 4 bases from V and 3 bases from J, the junction contained 2 bases not matched to a gene. CDR3 bases: TGTGCCAGTAGTACAACTAGCGGGGGCTACAATGAGCAGTTCTTC. Encoded protein: CASSTTSGGYNEQFF.

The genes are TRBV30 and TRBJ1-6; D is uncertain. The V end was cut by 5 bases, the J end by 8 bases, with 13 bases between. Germline V gives CDR1 GTSNPN, CDR2 SVGIG (reference sequence). This CDR3 spans 13 amino acids. CDR3 DNA: TGTGCCTGGGAGGCAATCAGATATTCACCCCTCCACTTT. The encoded protein is CAWEAIRYSPLHF.

This rearrangement joins TRBV2 to TRBJ2-7; TRBD2 matches at 11 bases. V trimming: 6 bases; J trimming: 10 bases; junction bases outside the gene matches: 17. The length of the CDR3 is 16 residues. The germline V gene encodes CDR1 SNHLY and CDR2 FYNNEI. CDR3 sequence reads: CASRQISSGRAASQYF. The DNA of the CDR3 is TGTGCCAGCAGACAGATCAGTAGCGGGAGGGCCGCGAGCCAGTACTTC.

This chain links TRBV7-9 with TRBJ1-1, with a weak D call TRBD1 (6 bases). V was trimmed by 5 bases and J by 6 bases, leaving 13 bases between them. Germline V gene data show CDR1 as SEHNR and CDR2 as FQNEAQ (reference sequence). The CDR3 has 13 amino acids. The CDR3 spells CASSRGLDAEAFF. As DNA, the CDR3 is TGTGCCAGCAGCCGGGGGCTGGACGCTGAAGCTTTCTTT.

The V and J genes are TRBV7-2 and TRBJ2-1, with TRBD2 matching 11 bases. V shed 1 base, J shed 7 bases, and the junction held 6 bases outside the gene matches. CDR1 and CDR2 (germline): SGHTA, FQGNSA. The CDR3 totals 16 residues. For the CDR3, the DNA is TGTGCCAGCAGCTTAGACTTCCTAGCGGGAGGAAATGAGCAGTTCTTC. Protein product: CASSLDFLAGGNEQFF. Full variable domain (outside the CDR3, taken from reference TRBV7-2 and TRBJ2-1): GAGVSQSPSNKVTEKGKDVELRCDPISGHTALYWYRQSLGQGLEFLIYFQGNSAPDKSGLPSDRFSAERTGGSVSTLTIQRTQQEDSAVYLCASSLDFLAGGNEQFFGPGTRLTVL.

The table lists this clone with a few counts. The CDR3 sequence is CASSPKGQRSYEQYF. The CDR3 nucleotides are TGTGCCAGCTCACCAAAGGGACAGCGATCCTACGAGCAGTACTTC. The rearrangement uses TRBV18 and TRBJ2-7; 7 nucleotides agree with TRBD1. The CDR3 extends over 15 amino acids. Germline V gene data show CDR1 as KGHSH and CDR2 as LQKENI. V lost 2 bases, J lost 1 base, and 5 bases stayed unmatched.

The chain has TRBV4-1 and TRBJ1-1, with D unresolved. Germline CDR1 reads MGHRA; CDR2 reads YSYEKL. V was cut by 0 bases and J by 2 bases, with 10 bases left in between. The CDR3 is made up of 15 amino acids. Here the CDR3 DNA reads TGCGCCAGCAGCCAAGACCAGGTAGGAAACACTGAAGCTTTCTTT. This sequence encodes CASSQDQVGNTEAFF.

The chain links TRBV5-1 to TRBJ2-5; the D is unclear. Germline V lookup: CDR1 SGHRS, CDR2 YFSETQ. The CDR3 spans 14 residues. V gave up 4 bases and J gave up 5 bases, with 15 bases separating them. This CDR3 reads CASSTKPQAETQYF. The CDR3 DNA reads TGCGCCAGCAGCACAAAACCCCAGGCTGAGACCCAGTACTTC.

The chain recombines TRBV19 with TRBJ2-1; D not certain. Per germline, CDR1 LNHDA and CDR2 SQIVND (reference sequence). The CDR3 runs 13 residues. Trimming stripped 0 bases from V and 7 bases from J, with 7 bases between. As DNA, the CDR3 is TGTGCCAGTAGTATAGATAGTGGGAATGAGCAGTTCTTC. It encodes CASSIDSGNEQFF.

The chain has TRBV7-8 and TRBJ1-2; D not resolved. CDR3 length: 12 amino acids. Trimming pared 1 base from V and 5 bases from J, leaving 5 bases between. Germline V gene lookup returns CDR1 SGHVS and CDR2 FQNEAQ. CDR3 sequence reads: CASSLGQYGYTF. The CDR3 DNA reads as TGTGCCAGCAGCTTAGGGCAGTATGGCTACACCTTC.

V is TRBV28 and J is TRBJ2-1, with TRBD1 matching over 7 bases. Per the germline V gene, CDR1 is MDHEN and CDR2 is SYDVKM. The CDR3 extends over 14 amino acids. Losses at the gene ends were 7 bases for V and 3 bases for J; bases not matched to a gene: 6. The CDR3 here is CASKMAGGYNEQFF. The CDR3 nucleotides read TGTGCCAGCAAAATGGCAGGGGGCTACAATGAGCAGTTCTTC.

This sequence joins TRBV6-5 and TRBJ2-7; a weak D match, TRBD1 (7 bases). The CDR3 sequence is 12 residues long. Germline V gene sequence: CDR1 MNHEY, CDR2 SVGAGI. Trimming left V 2 bases short and J 6 bases short, with 8 bases between. CDR3 protein: CASSYQGGEQYF. The CDR3, as DNA: TGTGCCAGCAGTTACCAGGGGGGCGAGCAGTACTTC.

The genes are TRBV5-1 and TRBJ2-1, with 8 bases matching TRBD2. Trimming removed 4 bases from V and 9 bases from J; junction bases left unmatched: 12. The CDR3 is made up of 15 amino acids. Germline lookup yields CDR1 SGHRS and CDR2 YFSETQ. CDR3 amino acids: CASSPPASGSFEQFF. The CDR3 region has the DNA TGCGCCAGCAGCCCCCCCGCTAGCGGGTCTTTTGAGCAGTTCTTC. The entire variable domain, with the rest obtained from reference TRBV5-1 and TRBJ2-1, is as follows: KAGVTQTPRYLIKTRGQQVTLSCSPISGHRSVSWYQQTPGQGLQFLFEYFSETQRNKGNFPGRFSGRQFSNSRSEMNVSTLELGDSALYLCASSPPASGSFEQFFGPGTRLTVL.

The chain has TRBV18 and TRBJ1-1; D unclear. Trimming took off 1 base at V and 2 bases at J, with 11 bases between the two ends. This CDR3 spans 15 amino acids. The germline gives CDR1 KGHSH, CDR2 LQKENI. The DNA of the CDR3 is TGTGCCAGCTCACCACTGGGTCGGGCCAACACTGAAGCTTTCTTT. Its translation: CASSPLGRANTEAFF.

The chain links TRBV7-8 to TRBJ2-3; D is unresolved. The V gene lost 3 bases and the J gene lost 4 bases, with 17 bases spanning the gap. Germline CDR1 SGHVS, CDR2 FQNEAQ. CDR3 length equals 16 residues. As DNA, the CDR3 is TGTGCCAGCAGCTTGTTCGCGGCCGTTCCCGCAGATACGCAGTATTTT. It specifies CASSLFAAVPADTQYF.

The genes are TRBV11-3 and TRBJ1-1; 9 bases are shared with TRBD1. The CDR3 has 14 amino acids. Unmatched junction bases numbered 5, after V lost 4 bases and J lost 5 bases. Germline CDR1 is SGHNT and CDR2 is YENEEA. The CDR3 DNA follows: TGTGCCAGCAGCTGGGGGACAGGGATAACTGAAGCTTTCTTT. It is translated as CASSWGTGITEAFF. Combining the CDR3 with reference TRBV11-3 and TRBJ1-1 gives the whole variable domain EAGVVQSPRYKIIEKKQPVAFWCNPISGHNTLYWYLQNLGQGPELLIRYENEEAVDDSQLPKDRFSAERLKGVDSTLKIQPAELGDSAVYLCASSWGTGITEAFFGQGTRLTVV.

J is TRBJ1-1 and V is TRBV6-5; D call uncertain. V lost 2 bases, J lost 7 bases, and 5 bases lay in between. The CDR3 spans 11 residues. Germline V gene data show CDR1 as MNHEY and CDR2 as SVGAGI. CDR3 DNA: TGTGCCAGCAGTTACATCGGTGAAGCTTTCTTT. It translates to CASSYIGEAFF.

The chain has TRBV6-5 and TRBJ1-2; D is unclear. V shed 6 bases and J shed 5 bases, with 13 bases lying between them. Germline lookup yields CDR1 MNHEY and CDR2 SVGAGI. CDR3 length: 13 residues. CDR3 loop: CASSPGGGYGYTF. DNA of the CDR3: TGTGCCAGCAGCCCCGGCGGCGGGTATGGCTACACCTTC.

The J gene is TRBJ1-2, the V gene TRBV28; 9 bases agree with TRBD1. The V gene's germline CDR1 is MDHEN and CDR2 SYDVKM. The V and J ends lost 8 bases and 8 bases, in that order; junction bases with no gene match: 15. CDR3 length: 15 amino acids. The CDR3 nucleotides are TGTGCCAGCCGCTTAACCGGGACAGGGTGGCCGGGCTACACCTTC. It specifies CASRLTGTGWPGYTF.

The V gene is TRBV5-4, the J gene TRBJ1-1; maybe TRBD1 (6 bases). The CDR3 has 15 amino acids. The germline V gene has CDR1 SGHNT and CDR2 YYREEE (reference sequence). Trimming removed 6 bases from V and 5 bases from J, with 20 bases in between. The DNA for the CDR3 is TGTGCCAGCACCCGCGGCGGCGGGGGGCGGACTGAAGCTTTCTTT. Translated, it gives CASTRGGGGRTEAFF. Combining the CDR3 with reference TRBV5-4 and TRBJ1-1 gives the whole variable domain ETGVTQSPTHLIKTRGQQVTLRCSSQSGHNTVSWYQQALGQGPQFIFQYYREEENGRGNFPPRFSGLQFPNYSSELNVNALELDDSALYLCASTRGGGGRTEAFFGQGTRLTVV.

The chain recombines TRBV6-5 with TRBJ2-5, with unresolved D. Per germline, CDR1 MNHEY and CDR2 SVGAGI. The CDR3 is 13 residues long. V shed 6 bases and J shed 5 bases, with 13 bases lying between them. As DNA, the CDR3 is TGTGCCAGCAGCACCCGAGCTTTTGAGACCCAGTACTTC. Translating gives CASSTRAFETQYF.

The rearrangement links TRBV14 to TRBJ2-7, with D perhaps assigned TRBD1 or TRBD2 (5 bases each). Trimming took 4 bases from V and 9 from J, leaving 13 bases between them. This CDR3 has 12 residues. From germline, CDR1 is SGHDN and CDR2 FVKESK. CDR3 sequence (DNA): TGTGCCAGCAGCCTGGGACCGTCGCGGCAGTACTTC. It yields the protein CASSLGPSRQYF.

This clone was seen only once. The chain links TRBV7-3 to TRBJ2-1; tentatively, D is TRBD2 (5 bases). V lost 9 bases and J 2 bases, leaving 17 bases between the germline ends. The CDR3 has 15 residues. Germline-derived CDR1 and CDR2 are SGHTA and FQGTGA. CDR3 residues: CASSGSVTTYNEQFF. The CDR3 DNA follows: TGTGCCAGTTCGGGGTCGGTCACAACCTACAATGAGCAGTTCTTC.

The table lists this clone with a few counts. The rearrangement joins TRBV6-5 to TRBJ2-7; a possible D gene is TRBD2 (6 bases). This CDR3 is built from 14 residues. CDR1 and CDR2 (germline): MNHEY, SVGAGI. Trimming removed 6 bases at V and 5 bases at J, with 17 bases between. CDR3 sequence (DNA): TGTGCCAGCAGGAGGGACTCCTCTTTCAACGAGCAGTACTTC. The encoded protein is CASRRDSSFNEQYF.